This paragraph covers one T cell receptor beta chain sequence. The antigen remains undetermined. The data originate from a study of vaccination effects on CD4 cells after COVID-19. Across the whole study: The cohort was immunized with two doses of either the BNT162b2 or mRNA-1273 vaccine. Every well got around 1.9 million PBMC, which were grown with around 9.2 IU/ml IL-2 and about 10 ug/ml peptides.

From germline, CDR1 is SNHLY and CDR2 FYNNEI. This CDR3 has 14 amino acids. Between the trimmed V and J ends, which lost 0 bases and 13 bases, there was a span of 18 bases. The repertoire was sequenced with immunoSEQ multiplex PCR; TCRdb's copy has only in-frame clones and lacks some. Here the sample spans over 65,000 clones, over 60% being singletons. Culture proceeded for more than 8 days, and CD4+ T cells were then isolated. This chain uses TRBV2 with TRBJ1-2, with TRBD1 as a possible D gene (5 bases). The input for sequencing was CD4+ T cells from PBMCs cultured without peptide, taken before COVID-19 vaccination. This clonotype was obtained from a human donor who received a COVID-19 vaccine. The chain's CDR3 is CASSEARTPSELTF. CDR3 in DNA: TGTGCCAGCAGTGAAGCGCGGACACCCTCTGAACTCACCTTC.